Following are 31 T cell receptor beta chains from one sample sequenced in a study of CD8 T cells in Susac syndrome. With random hexamers, reverse transcription was performed on about 0.5 to 1 ug of RNA. TCRdb recomputed calls from the immunoSEQ multiplex PCR reads with MiXCR, one row per CDR3 protein. The data hold almost 450,000 distinct CDR3 sequences, with 85% to 90% observed a single time. The source material was CD8+ T cells from PBMCs. These receptors came from a human donor with multiple sclerosis.

V usage is TRBV5-6 and J usage is TRBJ1-1; a weak D match, TRBD1 (6 bases). Germline CDR1 and CDR2: SGHDT and YYEEEE. The length of the CDR3 is 14 residues. Trimming cost V 4 bases and J 7 bases, with 17 bases left between them. Here the CDR3 reads CASSNTGRGDEAFF. The CDR3 nucleotides read TGTGCCAGCAGCAATACAGGGAGGGGGGATGAAGCTTTCTTT.

V is TRBV25-1 and J is TRBJ1-2; D might be TRBD1 (6 bases). Per germline, CDR1 MGHDK and CDR2 SYGVNS. CDR3 length: 15 residues. The V and J ends lost 5 bases and 8 bases respectively, with 21 bases between them. This chain's CDR3 is CASSQGSPGTWGYTF. In DNA, the CDR3 is TGTGCCAGCAGTCAGGGGTCCCCCGGGACTTGGGGCTACACCTTC.

The chain employs TRBV6-1 and TRBJ1-3; unclear D gene. V lost 1 base, J lost 1 base, and 8 bases lay in between. Germline V gene lookup returns CDR1 MNHNS and CDR2 SASEGT. The CDR3 runs 15 residues. The CDR3 loop is CASSEEPGSGNTIYF. The CDR3 DNA follows: TGTGCCAGCAGTGAAGAGCCGGGATCTGGAAACACCATATATTTT.

The V gene is TRBV2, the J gene TRBJ2-7; unclear D gene. The V and J ends lost 8 bases and 5 bases respectively, with 7 bases between them. The CDR3 sequence is 10 residues long. The germline CDR1 and CDR2 sequences are SNHLY and FYNNEI. The CDR3 nucleotides are TGTGCCAGCCACGCCCACGAGCAGTACTTC. Its translation: CASHAHEQYF.

V is TRBV29-1 and J is TRBJ2-1; D is possibly TRBD1 or TRBD2 (5 bases each). V was cut by 4 bases and J by 2 bases, with 9 bases left in between. Germline V lookup: CDR1 SQVTM, CDR2 ANQGSEA. The CDR3 sequence is 13 residues long. The CDR3 DNA follows: TGCAGCGTTGGAGGGGTAACCTACAATGAGCAGTTCTTC. Amino acids: CSVGGVTYNEQFF.

This clonotype was seen a handful of times. The gene calls are TRBV27 and TRBJ2-7; D possibly matches TRBD1 or TRBD2 (6 bases each). Trimming removed 6 bases from V and 4 bases from J, with 16 bases in between. Germline CDR1 is MNHEY and CDR2 is SMNVEV (reference sequence). The CDR3 totals 14 residues. The CDR3 loop is CASRPAGGEYEQYF. The CDR3 coding sequence is TGTGCCAGCAGGCCGGCCGGGGGCGAGTACGAGCAGTACTTC.

The chain employs TRBV15 and TRBJ1-1; D gene ambiguous. The germline V gene has CDR1 LNHNV and CDR2 YYDKDF (reference sequence). V dropped 0 bases and J dropped 7 bases, with 15 bases sitting between them. The length of the CDR3 is 15 residues. The chain's CDR3 is CATSRDWGGEGEAFF. The CDR3 DNA reads as TGTGCCACCAGCAGAGATTGGGGAGGCGAGGGTGAAGCTTTCTTT.

CDR3 DNA: TGTGCCAGCAGCGTAGATGGCCCTTTCGGTGAGCAGTTCTTC. Its translation is CASSVDGPFGEQFF. This chain links TRBV9 with TRBJ2-1; D gene uncertain. CDR1 and CDR2 from the germline V gene are SGDLS and YYNGEE. V was shortened by 0 bases and J by 9 bases, with 13 bases between the two germline ends. The CDR3 has 14 residues.

V and J are TRBV11-2 and TRBJ2-1; 9 positions agree with TRBD2. The germline CDR1 and CDR2 sequences are SGHAT and FQNNGV. The CDR3 runs 18 residues. Trimming removed 5 bases from V and 0 bases from J; junction bases left unmatched: 11. The CDR3 protein is CASSLTAGGGDSYNEQFF. CDR3 nucleotides: TGTGCCAGCAGCCTTACAGCGGGCGGGGGGGACTCCTACAATGAGCAGTTCTTC. The full variable domain, completed using reference TRBV11-2 and TRBJ2-1, is EAGVAQSPRYKIIEKRQSVAFWCNPISGHATLYWYQQILGQGPKLLIQFQNNGVVDDSQLPKDRFSAERLKGVDSTLKIQPAKLEDSAVYLCASSLTAGGGDSYNEQFFGPGTRLTVL.

The chain has TRBV30 and TRBJ2-7; perhaps TRBD1 as D (6 bases). The CDR3 loop spans 13 amino acids. V was shortened by 2 bases and J by 2 bases, with 10 bases between the two germline ends. Per the germline V gene, CDR1 is GTSNPN and CDR2 is SVGIG (reference sequence). CDR3 loop: CAWSSTGPYEQYF. The CDR3 DNA reads as TGTGCCTGGAGTTCGACAGGTCCCTACGAGCAGTACTTC.

The chain couples TRBV27 to TRBJ1-6; no clear D. This CDR3 is built from 13 residues. The V and J ends lost 0 bases and 3 bases respectively, with 0 bases between them. CDR1 is MNHEY and CDR2 is SMNVEV in the germline V gene (reference sequence). The CDR3 is CASSLSYNSPLHF. DNA for the CDR3: TGTGCCAGCAGTTTATCCTATAATTCACCCCTCCACTTT.

The chain has TRBV6-1 and TRBJ2-2; TRBD1 might be the D (5 bases). CDR1 and CDR2 from the germline V gene are MNHNS and SASEGT. Between the trimmed V and J ends, which lost 3 bases and 7 bases, there was a span of 6 bases. The CDR3 is 12 amino acids. The CDR3 DNA is TGTGCCAGCAGTGATCAGGGCGGGGAGCTGTTTTTT. Protein: CASSDQGGELFF.

The J gene is TRBJ2-2, the V gene TRBV27; D remains unclear. Trimming removed 3 bases from V and 6 bases from J, with 5 bases in between. Germline V gene lookup returns CDR1 MNHEY and CDR2 SMNVEV (reference sequence). The CDR3 loop spans 12 amino acids. CDR3 loop: CASSFSSGELFF. The CDR3 nucleotides are TGTGCCAGCAGTTTTTCCTCCGGGGAGCTGTTTTTT.

Only a few counts were recorded for this clonotype. This chain connects TRBV7-9 to TRBJ2-3; D remains unclear. CDR1 and CDR2 (germline): SEHNR, FQNEAQ (reference sequence). V lost 5 bases to trimming and J lost 0 bases, with 6 bases between them. The CDR3 has 13 amino acids. CDR3 loop: CASSQASTDTQYF. CDR3 bases: TGTGCCAGCAGCCAAGCTAGCACAGATACGCAGTATTTT.

This clonotype was recorded a few times. The chain couples TRBV19 to TRBJ2-7; TRBD1 matches 9 bases. With 5 bases clipped from V and 1 base from J, the junction kept 6 bases outside the gene matches. Per the germline V gene, CDR1 is LNHDA and CDR2 is SQIVND (reference sequence). This CDR3 has 15 amino acids. The CDR3 DNA reads TGTGCCAGTAGTGTGGGACAGGGAATTTCCTACGAGCAGTACTTC. Protein: CASSVGQGISYEQYF.

V usage is TRBV6-1 and J usage is TRBJ2-2; D remains ambiguous. The CDR3 has 12 residues. Deletions cut 5 bases from V and 1 base from J, with 2 bases between. Per germline, CDR1 MNHNS and CDR2 SASEGT. CDR3 sequence: CASSQNTGELFF. The CDR3, as DNA: TGTGCCAGCAGTCAGAACACCGGGGAGCTGTTTTTT.

For the CDR3, the DNA is TGTGCCAGCAGCTATAGCGGAGTAGTCAAAAACATTCAGTACTTC. Translation: CASSYSGVVKNIQYF. The chain couples TRBV2 to TRBJ2-4; D possibly corresponds to TRBD2 (6 bases). V lost 6 bases to trimming and J lost 3 bases, with 15 bases between them. This CDR3 spans 15 amino acids. The germline V gene has CDR1 SNHLY and CDR2 FYNNEI.

The J gene is TRBJ2-1, the V gene TRBV4-2; D is ambiguous. The CDR3 is 16 amino acids. Germline V gives CDR1 LGHNA, CDR2 YNFKEQ. V was cut by 4 bases and J by 7 bases, with 20 bases left in between. DNA of the CDR3: TGTGCCAGCAGCCCACCGGTGACTGGGCCACAGAATGAGCAGTTCTTC. Protein sequence: CASSPPVTGPQNEQFF.

The rearrangement uses TRBV12-3 or TRBV12-4 and TRBJ2-2; 7 nucleotides agree with TRBD2. V lost 6 bases to trimming and J lost 5 bases; unmatched junction nucleotides: 9. CDR3 length: 15 residues. CDR3 DNA sequence: TGTGCCAGCAGACCCAGCGGGAAGGAGACCGGGGAGCTGTTTTTT. It codes for CASRPSGKETGELFF.

The V and J genes are TRBV5-1 and TRBJ2-7; TRBD2 matches at 7 bases. Germline V lookup: CDR1 SGHRS, CDR2 YFSETQ. CDR3 size: 15 residues. Trimming at V came to 0 bases and at J to 2 bases, leaving 5 bases not matched to a gene. CDR3 loop: CASSLGPAGTYEQYF. Here the CDR3 DNA reads TGCGCCAGCAGCTTGGGCCCAGCGGGGACCTACGAGCAGTACTTC.

About this clonotype: The junction shows a germline mismatch at one end, possibly a read error. The genes are TRBV6-4 and TRBJ2-3; TRBD2 might be the D (5 bases). This CDR3 spans 15 amino acids. Germline CDR1 MRHNA, CDR2 SNTAGT. CDR3 amino acids: CASSEDFDAAETQYF. As DNA, the CDR3 is TGTGCCAGCAGTGAGGACTTCGACGCAGCAGAGACGCAGTATTTT.

This sequence joins TRBV5-6 and TRBJ2-5; TRBD2 might be the D (6 bases). The V gene's germline CDR1 is SGHDT and CDR2 YYEEEE. This CDR3 is built from 17 residues. Trimming took off 1 base at V and 1 base at J, with 17 bases between the two ends. The CDR3 DNA follows: TGTGCCAGCAGCTTGCCGGCCGGAGGGAAGATCCAAGAGACCCAGTACTTC. Its protein product is CASSLPAGGKIQETQYF. Using reference TRBV5-6 and TRBJ2-5 for the parts outside the CDR3, the full variable domain is DAGVTQSPTHLIKTRGQQVTLRCSPKSGHDTVSWYQQALGQGPQFIFQYYEEEERQRGNFPDRFSGHQFPNYSSELNVNALLLGDSALYLCASSLPAGGKIQETQYFGPGTRLLVL.

This sequence joins TRBV5-4 and TRBJ2-2; TRBD2 is a possible D gene (5 bases). CDR3 length equals 13 residues. CDR1 is SGHNT, CDR2 YYREEE, per germline (reference sequence). Trimming stripped 5 bases from V and 4 bases from J, with 9 bases between. The CDR3 sequence: CASRAGPTGELFF. CDR3 nucleotide sequence: TGTGCCAGCAGGGCGGGTCCCACCGGGGAGCTGTTTTTT.

This clonotype was observed a handful of times. V and J are TRBV19 and TRBJ2-7, with a weak D call TRBD2 (5 bases). Trimming removed 3 bases at V and 5 bases at J, with 8 bases between. The CDR3 is made up of 12 amino acids. The germline gives CDR1 LNHDA, CDR2 SQIVND (reference sequence). This CDR3 reads CASSIPGNEQYF. DNA for the CDR3: TGTGCCAGTAGTATTCCCGGGAACGAGCAGTACTTC.

The chain uses TRBV4-1 and TRBJ2-1; 11 nucleotides agree with TRBD2. V lost 0 bases, J lost 6 bases, and 7 bases stayed unmatched. The CDR3 covers 17 residues. Per germline, CDR1 MGHRA and CDR2 YSYEKL. CDR3 nucleotide sequence: TGCGCCAGCAGCCAAGAGGGTAGCGGGGGGGCGGTCAATGAGCAGTTCTTC. Translated: CASSQEGSGGAVNEQFF.

The chain combines TRBV7-9 with TRBJ2-2; D is ambiguous. V was trimmed by 5 bases and J by 4 bases, leaving 17 bases between them. CDR1 is SEHNR, CDR2 FQNEAQ, per germline (reference sequence). The CDR3 has 16 amino acids. The DNA for the CDR3 is TGTGCCAGCAGCCCCCCGACTGGCCCTTCCACCGGGGAGCTGTTTTTT. Its protein product is CASSPPTGPSTGELFF.

The chain is built from TRBV20-1 and TRBJ2-1; possibly TRBD2 for D (5 bases). The CDR3 totals 12 residues. The V gene lost 5 bases and the J gene lost 7 bases, with 12 bases spanning the gap. Germline V gene sequence: CDR1 DFQATT, CDR2 SNEGSKA (reference sequence). The CDR3 bases are TGCAGTGCTCGGACTGGGATGAATGAGCAGTTCTTC. Its protein is CSARTGMNEQFF.

The CDR3 loop reads CASSLTGQANYEQYF. CDR3 coding DNA: TGTGCCAGCAGTTTAACTGGACAGGCTAACTACGAGCAGTACTTC. The chain couples TRBV27 to TRBJ2-7, with 7 nucleotides matching TRBD1. The trim removed 2 bases at V and 3 bases at J, leaving 7 bases unmatched. The CDR3 extends over 15 amino acids. Germline assignment: CDR1 MNHEY and CDR2 SMNVEV (reference sequence).

This clonotype has a single count. The junction differs from germline at one of its ends, possibly a read error. The rearrangement links TRBV7-7 to TRBJ2-5; D call uncertain. Germline V gene lookup returns CDR1 SSHAT and CDR2 FNYEAQ (reference sequence). This CDR3 is built from 15 residues. In nucleotides, the CDR3 is TGTGCTAGCAGCTTCGCCGTTGGCTCCTCGGAGACCCAGTACTTC. Its protein product is CASSFAVGSSETQYF.

This clonotype appeared a few times. V usage is TRBV6-5 and J usage is TRBJ1-1; D gene unclear. Trimming cost V 2 bases and J 1 base, with 8 bases left between them. The CDR3 contains 14 residues. Germline loops: CDR1 MNHEY, CDR2 SVGAGI. As DNA, the CDR3 is TGTGCCAGCAGTTACGGGCTAGGGAACACTGAAGCTTTCTTT. As protein: CASSYGLGNTEAFF.

The rearrangement uses TRBV20-1 and TRBJ1-1; unclear D gene. The CDR3 sequence is 13 residues long. Germline V gene data show CDR1 as DFQATT and CDR2 as SNEGSKA (reference sequence). V shed 4 bases and J shed 6 bases, with 15 bases lying between them. CDR3 amino acids: CSAIGQLRSEAFF. CDR3 nucleotide sequence: TGCAGTGCTATTGGGCAGCTTAGGTCTGAAGCTTTCTTT.